A selection of T cell receptor beta chains follows, all from one sample in a study of shared clonotypes between healthy human individuals. The method was immunoSEQ multiplex PCR; TCRdb's version includes in-frame clones alone and lacks a portion of them. The repertoire includes 600,000 to 750,000 clones, around 90% of them detected once, and 34% sits in the top ten. The sample was memory CD8+ T cells from PBMCs. The source of these receptors is a man between 18 and 29 years old in good health. Some clones in this sample may be carry-over from other donors' samples. CDR3s include the opening cysteine and the closing phenylalanine or tryptophan. A D gene is named only where the DNA matches it firmly. Part of the rows lack a size; the others show once, few, many or a class for expanded clones.

>-|TRBJ2-7|-|TRBV7-9
CASSYQGPPPHYEQYF
TGTGCCAGCAGCTACCAAGGGCCCCCACCTCACTACGAGCAGTACTTC
>-|TRBJ2-7|TRBD1|TRBV11-3
CASSFALGQGAFYEQYF
TGTGCCAGCAGCTTCGCTCTGGGACAGGGGGCTTTTTACGAGCAGTACTTC
>-|TRBJ2-7|-|TRBV5-6
CASSLAFFPQYEQYF
TGTGCCAGCAGCTTGGCCTTCTTTCCCCAATACGAGCAGTACTTC
>-|TRBJ1-5|-|TRBV6-5
CASSSTRTGANQPQHF
TGTGCCAGCAGTTCTACACGGACCGGGGCCAATCAGCCCCAGCATTTT
>-|TRBJ1-1|-|TRBV27
CASRWGGNTEAFF
TGTGCCAGCAGATGGGGGGGCAACACTGAAGCTTTCTTT
>-|TRBJ2-7|-|TRBV29-1
CSVGTPPYEQYF
TGCAGCGTCGGGACACCCCCCTACGAGCAGTACTTC
>-|TRBJ2-1|-|TRBV9
CASSVAGLSSYNEQFF
TGTGCCAGCAGCGTAGCTGGGCTGAGCTCCTACAATGAGCAGTTCTTC
>-|TRBJ2-6|TRBD1|TRBV5-5
CASSRGVTGDSGANVLTF
TGTGCCAGCAGCCGAGGAGTTACAGGGGACTCTGGGGCCAACGTCCTGACTTTC
>once|TRBJ2-1|-|TRBV9
CASTPGRSYNEQFF
TGTGCCAGCACCCCAGGTCGTTCCTACAATGAGCAGTTCTTC
>-|TRBJ1-2|-|TRBV6-6
CASSYLNELGDGFF
TGTGCCAGCAGTTATCTAAATGAACTAGGGGACGGCTTCTTC